The present T cell receptor (beta chain) was sequenced within a study of T cells in Graves' hyperthyroidism and ophthalmopathy. Study-level findings and limits: From stable hyperthyroidism, ophthalmopathy was set apart by a 13 V-J model. Most clonotypes that expanded in the thyroid above 0.001 also showed up in blood.

Amplification targeted TCR beta CDR3 regions from RNA transcripts. Primed by the HTBI set, a first-round RT-PCR was run on the TCR CDR3. Each CDR3 protein is one row after TCRdb ran MiXCR on the multiplex PCR reads. Among around 600,000 distinct CDR3 sequences listed, 14% were seen once. This clonotype was seen a few times. Its cognate antigen is unknown. This CDR3 contains 17 residues. The J segment lost 7 bases and the V segment lost 6 bases, leaving 12 bases of the junction unmatched. Germline V CDR1 and CDR2: MNHEY, SMNVEV (reference sequence). The TCR sequence derives from a woman aged 18-29 years with Graves' ophthalmopathy. The rearrangement uses TRBV27 and TRBJ2-1; 13 bases line up with TRBD2. Sequenced input: blood. CDR3 region: CASSLGTSGTVRNEQFF. CDR3 in DNA: TGTGCCAGCAGCCTAGGGACTAGCGGGACTGTTAGGAATGAGCAGTTCTTC.